Sequencing of this T cell receptor (beta chain) was carried out in a study of tumor-infiltrating lymphocytes in primary liver carcinoma. Study-wide points: The difference in top-250-clone fraction between tumors and blood was significant, favoring tumors (p = 0.039). Tumor-adjacent and tumor-blood pairs showed less overlap than tumor region pairs.

Co-extraction yielded RNA and DNA from about 20-30 mg of unsorted bulk tissue. This clonotype was seen just once. As yet, its antigen is unknown. This may be a read error, as it is one base from a much larger clone. V shed 7 bases and J 0 bases; nucleotides not matched to a gene: 8. Germline CDR1 reads SEHNR; CDR2 reads FQNEAQ (reference sequence). The CDR3 has 16 amino acids. The researchers produced TCR beta cDNA from roughly 500 ng total RNA with a constant-region primer. Libraries of TCR beta came from three nested multiplex PCR rounds with slightly modified ARM-PCR. The first two PCR rounds used TRBV1-TRBV30 primers with a Cbeta primer, approximately 10 cycles each. TCRdb fed the multiplex PCR reads into MiXCR, producing one record per CDR3 protein. Among approximately 73,000 distinct CDR3 sequences listed, about 70% were seen once.

J is TRBJ1-1 and V is TRBV7-9; 10 positions match TRBD1. The material sequenced was liver tumor tissue from sampling region 4. As to subset: tumor region T4, right-lateral pole. This sequence originates from a woman aged 55-70 years with primary liver carcinoma and hepatitis B virus infection. Here the CDR3 DNA reads TGTGCCAGCAACCCTAGGGACAGGGGAATGAACACTGAAGCTTTCTTT. Its protein is CASNPRDRGMNTEAFF.